The sequence of this TCR beta chain was determined in a study of radiotherapy plus CTLA-4 blockade in lung cancer. On the study more broadly: Disease control was seen in approximately 30% of patients, objective responses in roughly 17%.

Germline CDR1 is MNHNS and CDR2 is SASEGT. The J segment lost 7 bases and the V segment lost 3 bases, leaving 11 bases of the junction unmatched. The length of the CDR3 is 16 residues. Enrolled patients, whose metastatic non-small-cell lung cancer was chemo-refractory, received focal radiation plus CTLA-4 blockade with ipilimumab. Findings and caveats of the study: Once radiotherapy plus ipilimumab had been given, TCR clones derived from tumor expanded in blood.

Data came from immunoSEQ multiplex PCR; TCRdb stores just in-frame clones and leaves some out. Of tens of thousands of clones in the sample, about 88% were seen once. Turning to this clone: Its antigen remains unknown.

This TCR came from a human donor with non-small cell lung cancer whose response to radiotherapy plus ipilimumab could not be evaluated. The material sequenced was peripheral blood, taken from a patient treated with radiotherapy plus ipilimumab. The chain links TRBV6-1 to TRBJ1-5; 8 nucleotides line up with TRBD1. The CDR3 here is CASSEQGQGVNQPQHF. DNA of the CDR3: TGTGCCAGCAGTGAGCAAGGACAGGGAGTCAACCAGCCCCAGCATTTT.